This passage covers 14 T cell receptor beta chains from one sample sequenced in a study of blood T cell repertoires in COVID-19 (dated by TCRdb to 2018 to 2021). Libraries were built with the immunoSEQ multiplex PCR assay. This immuneACCESS table, as held by TCRdb, lists in-frame sequences with V and J called but not all clones. Of the missing ones, under half trace to an unresolved V gene in checked studies; the others have no known cause. This sample comprises 450,000 to 500,000 clones, around 90% of them detected only once. The top ten clones comprise 0.7% of the sample. Sequenced sample: PBMCs or T cells enriched from blood (not recorded which). The receptors originated from a woman under 30 who had recovered from COVID-19.

The V and J genes are TRBV7-8 and TRBJ1-1; 10 bases align to TRBD1. The ends lost 2 bases at V and 11 bases at J; junction bases unmatched: 11. Per germline, CDR1 SGHVS and CDR2 FQNEAQ. There are 15 residues in the CDR3. CDR3 protein: CASSLSLGGTGDAFF. CDR3 nucleotide sequence: TGTGCCAGCAGCTTATCCCTTGGCGGGACAGGGGACGCTTTCTTT.

This chain joins TRBV11-3 and TRBJ2-1; the match to TRBD2 covers 10 bases. The J segment lost 4 bases and the V segment lost 5 bases, leaving 11 bases of the junction unmatched. This CDR3 has 17 amino acids. Germline values: CDR1 SGHNT, CDR2 YENEEA. The CDR3 DNA reads as TGTGCCAGCAGCCCCCCCCAAGGTAGCGGGGGGTACAATGAGCAGTTCTTC. It specifies CASSPPQGSGGYNEQFF.

V and J are TRBV28 and TRBJ1-5; D remains unclear. This CDR3 region has 13 residues. V lost 8 bases and J lost 4, with 12 bases in between. Germline CDR1 is MDHEN and CDR2 is SYDVKM. The CDR3 spells CASALHRNQPQHF. In nucleotides, the CDR3 is TGTGCCAGCGCCTTACATCGTAATCAGCCCCAGCATTTT.

The gene calls are TRBV11-2 and TRBJ2-4; 7 bases align to TRBD1. The CDR3 is made up of 17 amino acids. The V and J ends lost 5 bases and 5 bases, in that order; junction bases with no gene match: 15. The germline V gene encodes CDR1 SGHAT and CDR2 FQNNGV. The CDR3 sequence: CASSPRHRGVGENIQYF. CDR3 sequence (DNA): TGTGCCAGCAGCCCTCGGCACAGGGGAGTAGGGGAAAACATTCAGTACTTC.

The rearrangement joins TRBV30 to TRBJ1-1, with 10 positions matching TRBD1. Per germline, CDR1 GTSNPN and CDR2 SVGIG (reference sequence). The CDR3 is 13 residues long. V dropped 6 bases and J dropped 3; count of bases not matched to a gene: 4. The CDR3 here is CACGDRGDTEAFF. The CDR3 DNA follows: TGTGCCTGTGGGGACAGGGGAGACACTGAAGCTTTCTTT.

The V call is TRBV5-1, the J call TRBJ1-2, with TRBD1 matching 10 bases. The CDR3 runs 16 residues. The ends lost 4 bases at V and 0 bases at J; junction bases unmatched: 6. In germline, CDR1 is SGHRS, CDR2 YFSETQ. The CDR3 loop is CASSRGQGGANYGYTF. As DNA, the CDR3 is TGCGCCAGCAGCCGTGGACAGGGGGGAGCTAACTATGGCTACACCTTC.

This clone occurred once. The genes are TRBV5-1 and TRBJ1-1; D remains ambiguous. In germline, CDR1 is SGHRS, CDR2 YFSETQ. The CDR3 extends over 14 amino acids. With 4 bases removed from V and 0 bases from J, the gap between germline ends came to 10 bases. CDR3 DNA sequence: TGCGCCAGCAGCCCCGGGTCAATGAACACTGAAGCTTTCTTT. This translates into CASSPGSMNTEAFF.

This clone was found a few times. This chain joins TRBV5-1 and TRBJ2-5, with D tentatively TRBD2 (6 bases). This CDR3 comprises 14 residues. The V and J ends lost 0 bases and 5 bases respectively, with 11 bases between them. Germline assignment: CDR1 SGHRS and CDR2 YFSETQ. The CDR3 nucleotides are TGCGCCAGCAGCTTGGCCACGGGGGTGGAGACCCAGTACTTC. Its protein product is CASSLATGVETQYF.

This clone is a singleton in its sample. The chain carries TRBV2 and TRBJ2-1; TRBD1 agrees at 9 bases. CDR1 and CDR2 from the germline V gene are SNHLY and FYNNEI. The CDR3 spans 14 residues. Trimming took 6 bases from V and 8 from J; bases not matched to a gene: 8. The CDR3 region is CASRAWTGADEQFF. In DNA, the CDR3 is TGTGCCAGCAGAGCGTGGACAGGGGCCGATGAGCAGTTCTTC.

This clone was observed a handful of times. J is TRBJ1-2 and V is TRBV6-5, with TRBD1 identical over 7 bases. J lost 6 bases, V lost 0 bases, and 10 bases had no gene match. Germline V gene data show CDR1 as MNHEY and CDR2 as SVGAGI. The CDR3 totals 16 residues. The CDR3 DNA sequence: TGTGCCAGCAGTTACTCCGTGCTACAGGGGTTGAATGGCTACACCTTC. This encodes CASSYSVLQGLNGYTF.

This clone was picked up one time. The genes are TRBV28 and TRBJ1-2; D might be TRBD1 (6 bases). V lost 3 bases, J lost 8 bases, and 10 bases lay in between. CDR3 length equals 12 residues. CDR1 and CDR2 (germline): MDHEN, SYDVKM. CDR3: CASSLFRGGYTF. The CDR3 DNA reads TGTGCCAGCAGTTTGTTCAGGGGAGGCTACACCTTC.

V gene TRBV19 combines with J gene TRBJ1-2, with D uncertain. Trimming took off 2 bases at V and 7 bases at J, with 14 bases between the two ends. CDR1 LNHDA and CDR2 SQIVND come from the germline V gene (reference sequence). This CDR3 has 14 residues. CDR3 loop: CASSIWSSAGGYTF. CDR3 bases: TGTGCCAGTAGTATATGGTCGTCCGCCGGTGGCTACACCTTC.

The sample holds a few counts of this clone. The genes are TRBV5-1 and TRBJ2-5; TRBD1 matches at 7 bases. This CDR3 region has 14 residues. From germline, CDR1 is SGHRS and CDR2 YFSETQ. V dropped 5 bases and J dropped 4; count of bases not matched to a gene: 8. DNA for the CDR3: TGCGCCAGCAGGGGACAGCCTCCCCGAGAGACCCAGTACTTC. Protein: CASRGQPPRETQYF.

V usage is TRBV9 and J usage is TRBJ1-4, with D perhaps TRBD1 (5 bases). Trimming stripped 3 bases from V and 0 bases from J, with 6 bases between. This CDR3 region has 14 residues. CDR1 and CDR2 from the germline V gene are SGDLS and YYNGEE. The CDR3: CASSAGSTNEKLFF. CDR3 sequence (DNA): TGTGCCAGCAGCGCAGGGTCAACTAATGAAAAACTGTTTTTT.